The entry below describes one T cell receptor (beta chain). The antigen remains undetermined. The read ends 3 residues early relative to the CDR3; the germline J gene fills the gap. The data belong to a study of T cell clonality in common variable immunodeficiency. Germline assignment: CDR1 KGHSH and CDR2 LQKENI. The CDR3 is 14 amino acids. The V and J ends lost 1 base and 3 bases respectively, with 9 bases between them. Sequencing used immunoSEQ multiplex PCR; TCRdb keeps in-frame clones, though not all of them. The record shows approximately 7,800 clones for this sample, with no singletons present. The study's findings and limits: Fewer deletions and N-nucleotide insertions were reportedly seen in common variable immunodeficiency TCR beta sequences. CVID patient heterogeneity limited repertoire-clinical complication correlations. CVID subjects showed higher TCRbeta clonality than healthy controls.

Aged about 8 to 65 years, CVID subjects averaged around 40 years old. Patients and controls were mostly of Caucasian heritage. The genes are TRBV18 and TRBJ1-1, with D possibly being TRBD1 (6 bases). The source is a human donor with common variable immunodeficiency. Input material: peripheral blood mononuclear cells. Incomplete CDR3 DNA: TGTGCCAGCTCACCACAGGGGGGGGACACTGAA. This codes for CASSPQGGDTE. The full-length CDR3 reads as CASSPQGGDTEAFF. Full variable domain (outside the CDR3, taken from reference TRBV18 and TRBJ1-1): NAGVMQNPRHLVRRRGQEARLRCSPMKGHSHVYWYRQLPEEGLKFMVYLQKENIIDESGMPKERFSAEFPKEGPSILRIQQVVRGDSAAYFCASSPQGGDTEAFFGQGTRLTVV.